Ten or more counts support the clone carrying this T cell receptor (beta chain). Its specificity is unknown. This entry comes from a study of HIV-infected patients and healthy controls. Study outcomes and limitations: HIV+ repertoires were severely depleted of MAIT alpha-chain CDR3s, unlike healthy controls. HIV-infected patients shared fewer CDR3 sequences between individuals than healthy controls. Unequal distinct sequence numbers between patients and controls complicated comparisons.

About 480 ng RNA was reverse transcribed with alpha and beta constant-region primers. Separate chain-specific third strand synthesis with multiplexing indices produced the alpha and beta libraries. TCRdb ran MiXCR on the 5' RACE reads and lists one entry per CDR3 protein. The sample has roughly 5,100 distinct CDR3 sequences, more than 5% seen once. Follow-up blood was drawn about 14 weeks, roughly three months, after antiretroviral therapy began. Whole blood was used without fractionation, so all unsorted peripheral T cells were included. An approximately 2.5 ml peripheral blood sample was taken for RNA. The receptor comes from an adult with HIV infection. Specimen: blood, collected during antiretroviral therapy.

The CDR3 here is CATSDRAGPYNEQFF. In DNA, the CDR3 is TGTGCCACCAGTGATCGGGCAGGGCCATACAATGAGCAGTTCTTC. The chain links TRBV24-1 to TRBJ2-1, with a tentative D call TRBD1 (5 bases). V lost 3 bases and J lost 4, with 12 bases in between. CDR1 KGHDR and CDR2 SFDVKD come from the germline V gene. There are 15 residues in the CDR3.